The clone carrying this T cell receptor (beta chain) occurred once. What it binds is not known. Sorting that relied on CD45RO/CCR7/CD25/CD127/CD95/CD27 yielded CD4+ naive, central memory, regulatory and stem cell-like memory cells. Expressed TCRB transcripts were sequenced after all isolated RNA was converted to cDNA. The table came from immunoSEQ multiplex PCR; TCRdb's copy has only in-frame clones and leaves some out. The repertoire consists of 35,000 to 50,000 clones, with 50% occurring once and the leading ten covering around 0.25%. Trimming removed 3 bases from V and 4 bases from J, with 9 bases in between. CDR3 length: 13 residues. In germline, CDR1 is LGHNA, CDR2 YSLEER. The data originate from a study of beta chain features in type 1 diabetes. Findings and caveats of the study: Reads derived from cDNA could over-represent cells showing high TCR expression.

The sequence came from a woman in her thirties in good health. The sample taken for sequencing was stem cell memory CD4+ T cells from blood. This chain joins TRBV4-3 and TRBJ1-1; D might be TRBD1 (6 bases). The CDR3 here is CASSHRGGTEAFF. CDR3 bases: TGCGCCAGCAGCCACAGGGGCGGCACTGAAGCTTTCTTT.